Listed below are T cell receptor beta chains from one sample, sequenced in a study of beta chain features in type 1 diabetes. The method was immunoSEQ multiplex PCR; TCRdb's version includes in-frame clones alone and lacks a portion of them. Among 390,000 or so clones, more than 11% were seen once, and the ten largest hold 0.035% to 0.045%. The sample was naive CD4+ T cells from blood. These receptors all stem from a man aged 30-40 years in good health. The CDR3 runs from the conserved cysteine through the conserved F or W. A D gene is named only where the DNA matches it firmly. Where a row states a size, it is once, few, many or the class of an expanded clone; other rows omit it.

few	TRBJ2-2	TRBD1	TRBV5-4	TGTGCCAGCAGCATCATAGATGGACAGGGAAGATTCCGGGAGCTGTTTTTT	CASSIIDGQGRFRELFF
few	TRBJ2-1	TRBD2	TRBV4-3	TGCGCCAGCAGCCAATTCGCCGAGACGTATACTAGCGGCGATGAGCAGTTCTTC	CASSQFAETYTSGDEQFF
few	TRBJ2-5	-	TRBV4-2	TGTGCCAGCAGCCAAGATAATAGCGGAGCGGTGACCCAGTACTTC	CASSQDNSGAVTQYF
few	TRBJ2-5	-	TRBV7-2	TGTGCCCAAATCCTAGGGGAGACCCAGTACTTC	CAQILGETQYF
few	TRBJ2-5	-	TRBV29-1	TGCAGCGTTGGATCCAACCAAGAGACCCAGTACTTC	CSVGSNQETQYF
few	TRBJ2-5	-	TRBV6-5	TGTGCCAGCAGATTATCCCGGGAGACCCAGTACTTC	CASRLSRETQYF
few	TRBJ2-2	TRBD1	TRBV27	TGTGCCAGCAGGAGGGGACAGGGTGCCGGGGAGCTGTTTTTT	CASRRGQGAGELFF
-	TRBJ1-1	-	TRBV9	TGTGCCAGCAGCGTAGGCGTGTGGACTGAAGCTTTCTTT	CASSVGVWTEAFF
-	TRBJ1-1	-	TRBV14	TGTGCCAGCAGCTCACCGTACAACACTGAAGCTTTCTTT	CASSSPYNTEAFF
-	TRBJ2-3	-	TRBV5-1	TGCGCCAGCAGCTTGGACGGCTCCACAGATACGCAGTATTTT	CASSLDGSTDTQYF
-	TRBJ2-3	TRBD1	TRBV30	TGTGCCTGGAGTAGGGGGCCAGGAGAGGCAGATACGCAGTATTTT	CAWSRGPGEADTQYF
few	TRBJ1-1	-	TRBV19	TGTGCCAGTAACGAGAACATTATGAACACTGAAGCTTTCTTT	CASNENIMNTEAFF
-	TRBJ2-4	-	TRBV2	TGTGCCAGCGAAGAGACAGGCGGGGACATTCAGTACTTC	CASEETGGDIQYF
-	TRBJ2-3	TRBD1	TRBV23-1	TGCGCCAGCATATACGACAGGGGCACAGATACGCAGTATTTT	CASIYDRGTDTQYF
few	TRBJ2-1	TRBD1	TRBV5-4	TGTGCCAGCAGCCAGACAGGGGACTTTTACAATGAGCAGTTCTTC	CASSQTGDFYNEQFF
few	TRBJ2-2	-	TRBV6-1	TGTGCCAGCAGTGATTGGTCCGGGGAGCTGTTTTTT	CASSDWSGELFF
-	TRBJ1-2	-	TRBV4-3	TGCGCCAGCAGCCAAGATTGGGGACGTCTAAACTATGGCTACACCTTC	CASSQDWGRLNYGYTF
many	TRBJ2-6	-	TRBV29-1	TGCAGCGTTGCCCAGCTTAACTCTGGGGCCAACGTCCTGACTTTC	CSVAQLNSGANVLTF
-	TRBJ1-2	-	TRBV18	TGTGCCAGCTCACCACCGGAAGGGGCGCGGGGCTACACCTTC	CASSPPEGARGYTF
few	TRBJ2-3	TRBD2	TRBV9	TGTGCCAGCAGCGTAGTAGCGGGGGCTCCAGATACGCAGTATTTT	CASSVVAGAPDTQYF
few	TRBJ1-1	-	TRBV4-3	TGCGCCAGCAGCCAGATGGGGAGGGCTGAAGCTTTCTTT	CASSQMGRAEAFF
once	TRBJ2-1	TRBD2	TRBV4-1	TGCGCCAGCAGCCAGGCGGGACTAGGAGGTCGTGAGCAGTTCTTC	CASSQAGLGGREQFF
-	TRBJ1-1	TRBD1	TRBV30	TGTGCCTGGACTTACCCGGGACAGGGATCAGCTTTCTTT	CAWTYPGQGSAFF
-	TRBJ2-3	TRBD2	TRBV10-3	TGTGCCATCCCAAGTTTGTCTAGCGGAGGCCCTAGCACAGATACGCAGTATTTT	CAIPSLSSGGPSTDTQYF
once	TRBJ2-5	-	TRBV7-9	TGTGCCAGCAGTCCGGGTGGAAGGGAGACCCAGTACTTC	CASSPGGRETQYF
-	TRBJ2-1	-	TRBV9	TGTGCCAGCAGCGTAGCTGTCGAAAGGAAGCAGTTCTTC	CASSVAVERKQFF
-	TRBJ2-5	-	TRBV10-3	TGTGCCATCTCGGACTTGAAGACCCAGTACTTC	CAISDLKTQYF
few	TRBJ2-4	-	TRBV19	TGTGCCACAAACGCCGGGTGGTCGAGGAACATTCAGTACTTC	CATNAGWSRNIQYF
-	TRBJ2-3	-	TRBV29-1	TGCAGCGTAGCGAAGAGATTGGGGTCCAGGGATACGCAGTATTTT	CSVAKRLGSRDTQYF
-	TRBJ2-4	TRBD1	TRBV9	TGTGCCAGCAGCGTAGAAGGGACAGCTGCGGGCATTCAGTACTTC	CASSVEGTAAGIQYF
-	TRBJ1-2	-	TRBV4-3	TGCGCCAGCAGCCAAGATCTTCTGACGAGAGGCTACACCTTC	CASSQDLLTRGYTF
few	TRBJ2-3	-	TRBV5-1	TGCGCCAGCAGCGTCCGGGACACCAGCACAGATACGCAGTATTTT	CASSVRDTSTDTQYF
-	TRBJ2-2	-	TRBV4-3	TGCGCCAGCAGCCTCCGGACTGGAAACACCGGGGAGCTGTTTTTT	CASSLRTGNTGELFF
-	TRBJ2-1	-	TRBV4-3	TGCGCCAGCAGCCAAGATCAGGGTACCAACAATGAGCAGTTCTTC	CASSQDQGTNNEQFF
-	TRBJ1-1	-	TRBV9	TGTGCCAGCAGCGTAGGTGGACCCCACGGGGACACTGAAGCTTTCTTT	CASSVGGPHGDTEAFF
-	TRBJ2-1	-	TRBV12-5	TGTGCTAGTGGTTTGGCGAGGACGGCCTACAATGAGCAGTTCTTC	CASGLARTAYNEQFF
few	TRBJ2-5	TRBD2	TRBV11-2	TGTGCCAGCAGCAAGGGGACTAGCGGGAGGGTGGAGACCCAGTACTTC	CASSKGTSGRVETQYF
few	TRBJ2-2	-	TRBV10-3	TGTGCCATCAGTGAGGCGGAATACACCGGGGAGCTGTTTTTT	CAISEAEYTGELFF
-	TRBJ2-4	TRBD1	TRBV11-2	TGTGCCAGCAGCTTATTCGGACAGGTCGATTTACTAGCCAAAAACATTCAGTACTTC	CASSLFGQVDLLAKNIQYF
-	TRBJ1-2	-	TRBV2	TGTGCCAGCAGTGTGACACCAATCTATGGCTACACCTTC	CASSVTPIYGYTF
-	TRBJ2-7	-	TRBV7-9	TGTGCCAGCAGCTTGACCTACGAGCAGTACTTC	CASSLTYEQYF
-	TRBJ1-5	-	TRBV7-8	TGTGCCAGCAGCTTAGCAGCAGTCCTAAGAGGCAATCAGCCCCAGCATTTT	CASSLAAVLRGNQPQHF
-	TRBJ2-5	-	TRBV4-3	TGCGCCAGCAGCCAAGACATACAGGGAGGGATGCAAGAGACCCAGTACTTC	CASSQDIQGGMQETQYF
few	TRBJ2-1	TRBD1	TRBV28	TGTGCCAGCAGTCCTGACAGGGTTCCATACAATGAGCAGTTCTTC	CASSPDRVPYNEQFF
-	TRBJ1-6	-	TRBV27	TGTGCCAGCAGTTTATCTATTTGGGATTCACCCCTCCACTTT	CASSLSIWDSPLHF
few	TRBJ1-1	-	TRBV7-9	TGTGCCAGCAGCCTCCGAGAGAACACTGAAGCTTTCTTT	CASSLRENTEAFF
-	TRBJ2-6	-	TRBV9	TGTGCCAGCAGCCCCTTTGGGGCCAACGTCCTGACTTTC	CASSPFGANVLTF
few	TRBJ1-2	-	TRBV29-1	TGCAGCTCAACCCGCTCAGGGGACTATGGCTACACCTTC	CSSTRSGDYGYTF